This T cell receptor beta chain was captured by sequencing in a study of blood T cell repertoires in COVID-19 (dated by TCRdb to between 2020 and 2021). In the study overall: Samples from collaborators originated in the United States, Italy and Spain and spanned both the acute and convalescent phases of COVID-19. The prospective study material was composed of cDNA or gDNA derived from T cells, B-cell-depleted T cells, or PBMCs. The dataset comprised deeply sampled blood TCRbeta repertoires from subjects exposed to, actively infected with, or recovered from COVID-19. The repertoires were made available in a free public database intended to serve as a resource for research on the immune response to SARS-CoV-2. The samples were drawn from two sources: the first 160 participants of the ongoing ImmuneRACE study, and 950 to 1,500 subjects contributed by 6 global collaborators. The sample metadata nearly always contained a de-identified subject ID, COVID-19 status, age in years and sex. HLA class I and class II types, where available, came from metadata supplied by the sample provider rather than from assay-based typing. What the research found in general, with its limitations: How much clinical and demographic metadata was included differed by source and by participant, and the metadata was provided uncurated.

The CDR3 sequence holds 14 residues, the cysteine and phenylalanine included. Here the CDR3 DNA is all that survives: 42 bases in frame from base 1. Taken from the germline V gene, the CDR1 and CDR2 loops are SGHTA and FQGNSA. V and J lose 2 bases and 2 bases, and a span of 7 bases separates them. With regard to this clone: Its antigen remains undetermined. Base quality data are lacking; no much larger clone is found one base away.

The immunoSEQ Assay, a bias-controlled multiplex PCR, was used to amplify TCRbeta CDR3 regions from genomic DNA. Concerning the study's data processing: Within the assay, amplification of reference gene primers was used to estimate how many nucleated cells each sample contained. Sequence reads were collapsed and filtered to measure the absolute abundance of every unique TCRbeta CDR3 rearrangement. For each sample, productive Simpson clonality was calculated as the square root of Simpson's diversity index over productive rearrangements. TCRdb mirrors the immuneACCESS table, restricted to in-frame sequences. Some clones are absent from its copies; in checked studies, under half trace to an unresolved V gene, and the reason for the others is unknown. That table gives V, J and clone size, and the DNA gave D and trimming. The sample table holds roughly 200,000 clones, of which roughly 83% were seen once. Approximately 6% of the sample lies in the top ten.

In Seattle, one collaborating source enrolled patients while the infection was active and tracked those patients longitudinally over the course of disease. Each collaborating institution followed its own protocols to collect whole blood in K2EDTA tubes. Collaborator samples were shipped for TCRbeta analysis as frozen whole blood, isolated PBMCs, or DNA extracted from either sample type. The rearranged segments are TRBV7-2 and TRBJ1-3; the D gene assignment is ambiguous. The receptor's source is a woman aged 40 to 55 with COVID-19, enrolled during active disease. What was sequenced was peripheral blood. The CDR3 protein sequence reads: CASSLLGAGNTIYF. The sequenced DNA is TGTGCCAGCAGCTTATTAGGAGCTGGAAACACCATATATTTT.